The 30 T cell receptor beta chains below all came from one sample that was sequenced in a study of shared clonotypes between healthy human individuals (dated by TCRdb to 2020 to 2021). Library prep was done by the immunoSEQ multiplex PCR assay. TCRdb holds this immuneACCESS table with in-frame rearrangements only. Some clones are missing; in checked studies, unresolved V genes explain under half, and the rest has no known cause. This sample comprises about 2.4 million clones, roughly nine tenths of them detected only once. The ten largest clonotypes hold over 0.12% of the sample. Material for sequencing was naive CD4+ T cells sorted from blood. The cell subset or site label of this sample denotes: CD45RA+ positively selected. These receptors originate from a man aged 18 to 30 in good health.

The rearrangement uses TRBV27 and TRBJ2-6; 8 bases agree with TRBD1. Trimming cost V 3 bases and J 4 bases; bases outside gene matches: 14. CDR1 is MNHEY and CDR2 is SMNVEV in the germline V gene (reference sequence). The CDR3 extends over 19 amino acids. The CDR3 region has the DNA TGTGCCAGCAGTTTTGCAACAAGTTGGACAGGGCTCGGGGCCAACGTCCTGACTTTC. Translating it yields CASSFATSWTGLGANVLTF.

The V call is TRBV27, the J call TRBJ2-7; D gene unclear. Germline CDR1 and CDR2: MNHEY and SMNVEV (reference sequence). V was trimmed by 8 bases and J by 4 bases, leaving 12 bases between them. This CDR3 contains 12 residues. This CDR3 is CASSMGWYEQYF. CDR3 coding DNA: TGTGCCAGCTCAATGGGGTGGTACGAGCAGTACTTC.

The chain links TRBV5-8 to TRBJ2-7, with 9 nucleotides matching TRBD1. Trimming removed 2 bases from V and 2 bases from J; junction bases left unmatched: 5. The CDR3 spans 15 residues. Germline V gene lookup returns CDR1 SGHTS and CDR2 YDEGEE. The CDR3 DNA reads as TGTGCCAGCAGCTTCCCGGGGACAGGGCCCTACGAGCAGTACTTC. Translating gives CASSFPGTGPYEQYF.

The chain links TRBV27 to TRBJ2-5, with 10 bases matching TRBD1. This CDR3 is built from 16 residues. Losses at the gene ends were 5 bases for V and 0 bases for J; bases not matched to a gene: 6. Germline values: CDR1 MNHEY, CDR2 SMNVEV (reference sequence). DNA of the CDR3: TGTGCCAGCAGTCCGCAGGACAGGGGGTACCAAGAGACCCAGTACTTC. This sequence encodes CASSPQDRGYQETQYF.

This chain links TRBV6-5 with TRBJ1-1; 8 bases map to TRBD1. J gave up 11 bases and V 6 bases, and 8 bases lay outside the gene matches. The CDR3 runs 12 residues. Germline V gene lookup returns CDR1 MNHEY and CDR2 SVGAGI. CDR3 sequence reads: CASRQETGAAFF. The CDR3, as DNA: TGTGCCAGCAGGCAAGAGACAGGGGCCGCTTTCTTT.

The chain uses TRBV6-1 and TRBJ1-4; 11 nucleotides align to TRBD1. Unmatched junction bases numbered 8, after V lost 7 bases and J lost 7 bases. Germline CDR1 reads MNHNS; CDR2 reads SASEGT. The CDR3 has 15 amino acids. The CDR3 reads CASKLRDRGIEKLFF. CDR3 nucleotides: TGTGCCAGCAAACTCCGGGACAGGGGGATTGAAAAACTGTTTTTT.

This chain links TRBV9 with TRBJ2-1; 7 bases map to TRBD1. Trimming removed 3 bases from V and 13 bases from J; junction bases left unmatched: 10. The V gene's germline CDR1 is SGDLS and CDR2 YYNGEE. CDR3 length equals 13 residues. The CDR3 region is CASSGGQETVQFF. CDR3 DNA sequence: TGTGCCAGCAGCGGTGGACAGGAAACGGTACAGTTCTTC.

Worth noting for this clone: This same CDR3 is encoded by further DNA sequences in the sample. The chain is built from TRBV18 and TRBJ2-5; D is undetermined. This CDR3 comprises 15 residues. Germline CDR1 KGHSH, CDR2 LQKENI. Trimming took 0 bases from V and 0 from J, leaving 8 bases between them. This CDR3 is CASSPPGRYQETQYF. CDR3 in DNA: TGTGCCAGCTCACCACCGGGCAGGTACCAAGAGACCCAGTACTTC.

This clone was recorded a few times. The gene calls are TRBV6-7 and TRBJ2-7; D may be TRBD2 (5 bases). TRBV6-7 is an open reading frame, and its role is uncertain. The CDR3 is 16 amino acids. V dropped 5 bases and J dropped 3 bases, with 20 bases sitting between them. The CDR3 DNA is TGTGCCAGCAGTCTATCTTCGGCTAGCCCACACTACGAGCAGTACTTC. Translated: CASSLSSASPHYEQYF.

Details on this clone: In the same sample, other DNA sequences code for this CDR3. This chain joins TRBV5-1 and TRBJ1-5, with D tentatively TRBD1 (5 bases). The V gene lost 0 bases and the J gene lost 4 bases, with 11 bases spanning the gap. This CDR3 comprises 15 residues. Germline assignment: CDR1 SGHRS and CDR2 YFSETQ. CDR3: CASSLDSQGNQPQHF. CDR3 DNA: TGCGCCAGCAGCTTGGACTCTCAGGGAAATCAGCCCCAGCATTTT.

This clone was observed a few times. The CDR3 protein is CALQTGKIGGYTF. CDR3 DNA sequence: TGTGCGTTACAGACAGGGAAGATAGGTGGCTACACCTTC. This chain joins TRBV30 and TRBJ1-2, with 7 bases identical to TRBD1. The length of the CDR3 is 13 residues. Germline V gives CDR1 GTSNPN, CDR2 SVGIG (reference sequence).

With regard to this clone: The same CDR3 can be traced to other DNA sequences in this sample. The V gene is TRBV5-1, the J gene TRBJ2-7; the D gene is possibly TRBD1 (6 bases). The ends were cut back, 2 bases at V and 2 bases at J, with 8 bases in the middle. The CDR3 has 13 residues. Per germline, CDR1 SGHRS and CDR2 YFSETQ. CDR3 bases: TGCGCCAGCAGCTTTGACAGGACCTACGAGCAGTACTTC. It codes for CASSFDRTYEQYF. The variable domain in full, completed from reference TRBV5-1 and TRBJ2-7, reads KAGVTQTPRYLIKTRGQQVTLSCSPISGHRSVSWYQQTPGQGLQFLFEYFSETQRNKGNFPGRFSGRQFSNSRSEMNVSTLELGDSALYLCASSFDRTYEQYFGPGTRLTVT.

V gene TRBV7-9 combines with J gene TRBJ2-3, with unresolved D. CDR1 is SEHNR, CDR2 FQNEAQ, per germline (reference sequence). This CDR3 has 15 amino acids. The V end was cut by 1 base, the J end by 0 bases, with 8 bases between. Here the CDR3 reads CASSLDPISTDTQYF. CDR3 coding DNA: TGTGCCAGCAGCTTAGACCCCATAAGCACAGATACGCAGTATTTT.

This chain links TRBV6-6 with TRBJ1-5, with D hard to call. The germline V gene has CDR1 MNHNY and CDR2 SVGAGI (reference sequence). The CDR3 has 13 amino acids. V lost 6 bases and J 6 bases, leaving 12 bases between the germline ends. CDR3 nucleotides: TGTGCCAGCAGCCAGATCCCAGGTCAGCCCCAGCATTTT. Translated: CASSQIPGQPQHF.

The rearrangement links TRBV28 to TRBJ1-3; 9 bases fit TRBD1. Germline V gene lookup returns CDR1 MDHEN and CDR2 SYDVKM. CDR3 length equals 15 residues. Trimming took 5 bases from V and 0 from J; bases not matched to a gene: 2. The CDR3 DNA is TGTGCCAGCAGTGGACAGGGGATCTCTGGAAACACCATATATTTT. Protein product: CASSGQGISGNTIYF.

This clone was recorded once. CDR3 amino acids: CASSLAGQGNSPLHF. The CDR3 nucleotides are TGTGCCAGCAGCTTGGCAGGCCAGGGAAACTCACCCCTCCACTTT. The V gene is TRBV7-3, the J gene TRBJ1-6; TRBD1 is a possible D gene (5 bases). The CDR3 sequence is 15 residues long. In germline, CDR1 is SGHTA, CDR2 FQGTGA. The V end was cut by 3 bases, the J end by 10 bases, with 16 bases between. Together with reference TRBV7-3 and TRBJ1-6, the CDR3 gives the full variable domain: GAGVSQTPSNKVTEKGKYVELRCDPISGHTALYWYRQSLGQGPEFLIYFQGTGAADDSGLPNDRFFAVRPEGSVSTLKIQRTERGDSAVYLCASSLAGQGNSPLHFGNGTRLTVT.

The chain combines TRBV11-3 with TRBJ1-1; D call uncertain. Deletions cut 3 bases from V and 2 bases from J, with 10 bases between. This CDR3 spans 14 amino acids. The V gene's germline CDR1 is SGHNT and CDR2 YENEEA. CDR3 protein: CASSFDGLNTEAFF. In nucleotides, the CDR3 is TGTGCCAGCAGCTTTGACGGACTAAACACTGAAGCTTTCTTT.

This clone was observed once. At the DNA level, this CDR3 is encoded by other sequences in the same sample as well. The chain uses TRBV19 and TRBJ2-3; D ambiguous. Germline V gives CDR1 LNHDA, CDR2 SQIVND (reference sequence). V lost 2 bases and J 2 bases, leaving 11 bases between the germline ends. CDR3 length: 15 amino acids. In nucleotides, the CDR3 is TGTGCCAGTAGTATAAGAACTCCCTCCACAGATACGCAGTATTTT. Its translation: CASSIRTPSTDTQYF.

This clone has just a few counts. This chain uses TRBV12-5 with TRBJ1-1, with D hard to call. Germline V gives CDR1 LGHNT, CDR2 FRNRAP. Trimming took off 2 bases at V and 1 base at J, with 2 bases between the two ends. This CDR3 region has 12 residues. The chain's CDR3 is CASGLSNTEAFF. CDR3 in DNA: TGTGCTAGTGGTTTGTCGAACACTGAAGCTTTCTTT.

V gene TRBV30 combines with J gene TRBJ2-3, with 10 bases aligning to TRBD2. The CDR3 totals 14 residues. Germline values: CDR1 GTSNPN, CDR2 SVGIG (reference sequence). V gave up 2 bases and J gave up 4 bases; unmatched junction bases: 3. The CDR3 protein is CAWSRSGGADTQYF. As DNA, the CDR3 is TGTGCCTGGAGTAGGAGCGGGGGGGCAGATACGCAGTATTTT.

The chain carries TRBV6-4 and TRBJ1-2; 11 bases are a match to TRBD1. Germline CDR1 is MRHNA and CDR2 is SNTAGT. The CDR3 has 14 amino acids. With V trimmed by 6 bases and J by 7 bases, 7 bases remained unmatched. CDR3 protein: CASRAGTGGLGYTF. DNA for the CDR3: TGTGCCAGCAGGGCCGGGACAGGGGGTCTTGGCTACACCTTC.

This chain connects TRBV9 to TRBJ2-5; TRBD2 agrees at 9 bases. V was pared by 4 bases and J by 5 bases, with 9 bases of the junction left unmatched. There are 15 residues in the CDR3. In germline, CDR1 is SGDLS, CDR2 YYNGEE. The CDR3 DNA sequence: TGTGCCAGCAGCTCACGGCGGGAGGGCGGGGAGACCCAGTACTTC. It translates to CASSSRREGGETQYF.

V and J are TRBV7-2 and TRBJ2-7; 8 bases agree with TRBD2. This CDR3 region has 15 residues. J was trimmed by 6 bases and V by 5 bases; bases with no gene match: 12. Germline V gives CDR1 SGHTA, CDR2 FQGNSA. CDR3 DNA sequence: TGTGCCAGCAGCCCGCAGGGAGCGGGAGCCTTCGAGCAGTACTTC. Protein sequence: CASSPQGAGAFEQYF.

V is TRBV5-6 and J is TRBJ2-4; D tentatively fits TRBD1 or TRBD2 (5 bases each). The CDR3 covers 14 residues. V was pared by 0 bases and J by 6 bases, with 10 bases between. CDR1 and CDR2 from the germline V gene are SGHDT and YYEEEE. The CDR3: CASSLVRGGNIQYF. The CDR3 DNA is TGTGCCAGCAGCTTGGTTCGGGGCGGAAACATTCAGTACTTC.

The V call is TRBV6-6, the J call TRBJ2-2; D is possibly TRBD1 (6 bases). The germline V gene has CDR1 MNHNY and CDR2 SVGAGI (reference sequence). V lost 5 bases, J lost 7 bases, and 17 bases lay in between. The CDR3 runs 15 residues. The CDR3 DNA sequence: TGTGCCAGCAGTGACGTCTACAGGGAACACGGGGAGCTGTTTTTT. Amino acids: CASSDVYREHGELFF.

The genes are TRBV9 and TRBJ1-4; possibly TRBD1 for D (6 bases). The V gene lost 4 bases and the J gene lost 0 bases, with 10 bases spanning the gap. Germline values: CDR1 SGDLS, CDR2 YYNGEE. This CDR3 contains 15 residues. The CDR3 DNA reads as TGTGCCAGCAGCCTGGGACATTCAACTAATGAAAAACTGTTTTTT. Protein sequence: CASSLGHSTNEKLFF.

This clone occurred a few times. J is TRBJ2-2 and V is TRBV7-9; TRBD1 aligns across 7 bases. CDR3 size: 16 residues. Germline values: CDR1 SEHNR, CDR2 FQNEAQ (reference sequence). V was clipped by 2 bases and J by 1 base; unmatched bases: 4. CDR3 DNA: TGTGCCAGCAGCTTATCTCGGACAGGGAACACCGGGGAGCTGTTTTTT. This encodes CASSLSRTGNTGELFF.

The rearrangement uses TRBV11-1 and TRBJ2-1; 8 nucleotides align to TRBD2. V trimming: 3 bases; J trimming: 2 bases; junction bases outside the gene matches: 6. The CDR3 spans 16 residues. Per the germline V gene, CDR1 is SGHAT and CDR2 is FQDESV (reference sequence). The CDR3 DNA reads TGTGCCAGCAGCTTCGCGGGGGGCCTCGCCTACAATGAGCAGTTCTTC. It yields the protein CASSFAGGLAYNEQFF.

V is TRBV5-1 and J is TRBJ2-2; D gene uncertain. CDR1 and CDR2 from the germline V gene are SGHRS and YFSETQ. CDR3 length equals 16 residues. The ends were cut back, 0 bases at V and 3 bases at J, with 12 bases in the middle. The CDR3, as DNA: TGCGCCAGCAGCTTGGATAGGGCGTGGGACACCGGGGAGCTGTTTTTT. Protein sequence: CASSLDRAWDTGELFF.

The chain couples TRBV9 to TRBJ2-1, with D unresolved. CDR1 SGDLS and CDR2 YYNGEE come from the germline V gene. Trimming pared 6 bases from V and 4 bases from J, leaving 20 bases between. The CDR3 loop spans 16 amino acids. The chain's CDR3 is CASNRRPLSQYNEQFF. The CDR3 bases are TGTGCCAGCAACCGGAGACCCCTCAGTCAATACAATGAGCAGTTCTTC.